This entry is about one T cell receptor beta chain. The antigen is not known. CDR3 length: 16 residues. V was pared by 0 bases and J by 0 bases, with 9 bases between. Germline V gene sequence: CDR1 KGHDR, CDR2 SFDVKD. Collection of roughly 9.6 milliliters of peripheral blood was performed for each donor. This record belongs to a study of blood T cells in healthy people across ages. Study-wide context: About one barcoded beta molecule per two T cells came from capture by template switching. Study-level points and caveats: It was the long-lived donors that had more naive CD4+ cells and higher diversity than aged donors.

The second PCR ran roughly 7 to 11 cycles with a sample-barcoded 5' primer and J-beta primers. A template-switch adaptor containing 12 random nucleotides labeled each cDNA molecule. In TCRdb, the 5' RACE reads were re-called with MiXCR into one record per CDR3 protein. The table includes 780,000 or so distinct CDR3 sequences, just over 55% detected once. This TCR was recovered from a man aged 35-49 years in good health. The chain employs TRBV24-1 and TRBJ2-3; D is ambiguous. What was sequenced was blood. The CDR3 region is CATSDLQLGSTDTQYF. DNA for the CDR3: TGTGCCACCAGTGATTTGCAACTGGGTAGCACAGATACGCAGTATTTT.